Given below is one T cell receptor beta chain in context. This sample was taken from a study of blood T cell repertoires in COVID-19. V gave up 7 bases and J gave up 5 bases; unmatched junction bases: 7. CDR1 is MNHEY and CDR2 is SVGAGI in the germline V gene. The CDR3 runs to 14 residues. Profiling relied on immunoSEQ multiplex PCR, and the TCRdb table lists in-frame clones only, not all of them. The sample includes roughly 300,000 clones, nearly 90% of them seen just once. Sequencing was performed on PBMCs or T cells enriched from blood (not recorded which). The receptor was isolated from a woman aged 30 to 39 who had recovered from COVID-19. V and J are TRBV6-5 and TRBJ1-2; 10 nucleotides align to TRBD1. The CDR3 DNA reads TGTGCCAGCAACCGACAGGGGGCTTGGTATGGCTACACCTTC. Translated: CASNRQGAWYGYTF.